Listed below are T cell receptor beta chains from one sample, sequenced in a study of blood T cell repertoires in COVID-19. Generated by immunoSEQ multiplex PCR, the TCRdb table keeps only in-frame clones and is missing some. The sample has about 220,000 clones; about 81% are singletons. The source material was peripheral blood. The source of these receptors is a woman aged 65 to 85 with COVID-19, enrolled during active disease. CDR3s include the opening cysteine and the closing phenylalanine or tryptophan. Fields, in order: J gene, V gene, CDR3 protein.

>TRBJ2-3|TRBV27
CASSQLQVFTDTQYF
>TRBJ2-1|TRBV28
CASSQGDLSYNEQFF
>TRBJ1-2|TRBV27
CASSNGQNHGYTF
>TRBJ1-4|TRBV19
CASSIDGGPNEKLFF
>TRBJ2-7|TRBV6-2/TRBV6-3
CASSYSVGQDYEQYF
>TRBJ2-7|TRBV5-5
CASSSGTSGSYEQYF
>TRBJ2-1|TRBV7-2
CASSPRDRGWGEQFF
>TRBJ1-2|TRBV7-2
CASTVGRGYGYTF
>TRBJ2-1|TRBV7-6
CASSPDAGGFKNEQFF
>TRBJ1-5|TRBV20-1
CSASLLGGTYYSNQPQHF
>TRBJ1-5|TRBV28
CASSPHLGTGGSGQPQHF
>TRBJ1-5|TRBV28
CASSYGHSNQPQHF
>TRBJ1-2|TRBV10-3
CAISEGSYGYTF
>TRBJ1-2|TRBV7-9
CASIVIRDRGDGYTF
>TRBJ1-1|TRBV2
CASSRQGGGLYTEAFF
>TRBJ2-5|TRBV5-1
CASSRLAGNEETQYF
>TRBJ2-2|TRBV5-5
CASSQGLAGKYTGELFF
>TRBJ1-5|TRBV5-8
CASSNGLNNQPQHF
>TRBJ2-5|TRBV7-8
CASSRLAYQETQYF
>TRBJ2-2|TRBV7-8
CASSLVQREFPGELFF
>TRBJ1-4|TRBV28
CASSLWGEGAGNEKLFF
>TRBJ1-5|TRBV24-1
CATSDSMTGGSQPQHF
>TRBJ2-5|TRBV20-1
CSAKGGQTQYF
>TRBJ1-1|TRBV19
CASSIRGLAEAFF
>TRBJ2-5|TRBV7-2
CASSLAPTGGGQETQYF
>TRBJ1-5|TRBV19
CASSTTGSGEPQHF
>TRBJ2-7|TRBV19
CASSLRDAPYEQYF
>TRBJ2-3|TRBV5-5
CASSLGTADTQYF
>TRBJ2-3|TRBV7-2
CASSLGGARGDTQYF
>TRBJ2-3|TRBV10-1
CASSESTTGGLTDTQYF
>TRBJ2-3|TRBV4-3
CASSQETSGSTDTQYF
>TRBJ1-3|TRBV5-1
CASSPQGNGNTIYF
>TRBJ1-2|TRBV4-3
CASSQESSGANYGYTF
>TRBJ2-3|TRBV3-1/TRBV3-2
CASRLSGRPHSTDTQYF
>TRBJ1-2|TRBV30
CAWSVNSQNGYTF
>TRBJ1-5|TRBV28
CASSFPPRQGNQPQHF
>TRBJ1-3|TRBV7-2
CASSPQATSGNTIYF
>TRBJ1-5|TRBV19
CASSTTANQPQHF
>TRBJ2-5|TRBV11-2
CASSAGLQETQYF
>TRBJ1-2|TRBV5-1
CASSHIGQDGYTF
>TRBJ2-3|TRBV28
CASSSSGRAADTQYF
>TRBJ1-5|TRBV18
CASSTAGTGGHQPQHF